This T cell receptor (beta chain) derives from a study of blood T cell repertoires in COVID-19 (dated by TCRdb to about 2020). The study in broad terms: The collaborator samples originated in the United States, Italy and Spain and spanned the acute and convalescent phases of COVID-19. The prospective study material was composed of cDNA or gDNA derived from T cells, B-cell-depleted T cells, or PBMCs. Deeply sampled blood TCRbeta repertoires from subjects exposed to, actively infected with, or recovered from COVID-19 were included in the dataset. A de-identified subject ID, COVID-19 status, age in years and sex were almost always included in the sample metadata. The samples were drawn from two sources: the first 160 participants of the ongoing ImmuneRACE study, and some 1,300 subjects contributed by 6 global collaborators. HLA class I and class II types, where available, came from metadata supplied by the sample provider rather than from assay-based typing. The repertoires were released in a freely available public database meant as a resource for research on the immune response to SARS-CoV-2.

Reading from cysteine to phenylalanine, the CDR3 counts 14 amino acids. The entry retains the CDR3 DNA only, 42 bases that are in frame from base 1. Per the germline V gene, SGHRS is the CDR1 and YFSETQ is the CDR2. For this chain, trimming is 2 bases at the V end and 4 bases at the J end, and the number of junction bases without a gene match is 2. With regard to this clone: This receptor's antigen is unknown. There are no base qualities to consult, and no much larger clone falls within one base. The sample contains more than one DNA sequence encoding this CDR3.

The study at large found these results: How much clinical and demographic metadata was included differed by source and by participant, and the metadata was provided uncurated.

Collaborating institutions collected whole blood in K2EDTA tubes following their own protocols. For TCRbeta analysis, collaborators shipped samples in one of three forms: frozen whole blood, isolated PBMCs, or DNA extracted from either of those sample types. TCRbeta CDR3 regions were amplified from genomic DNA by means of the immunoSEQ Assay, a bias-controlled multiplex PCR. In the authors' own workflow: Within the assay, amplification of reference gene primers was used to estimate how many nucleated cells each sample contained. Sequence reads were collapsed and filtered to measure the absolute abundance of every unique TCRbeta CDR3 rearrangement. For each sample, productive Simpson clonality was calculated by taking the square root of Simpson's diversity index across productive rearrangements. In TCRdb, the immuneACCESS table is reduced to in-frame sequences with V and J assigned. These tables do not hold every clone; where another copy was compared, an unresolved V gene accounts for under half, and the others remain unexplained. V and J calls and clone size are given by that table; D and trimming were obtained from the DNA. The sample profile shows some 200,000 clones; less than 90% of them were found once. 15% to 20% of the sample belongs to the ten largest clones.

The rearrangement combines TRBV5-1 with TRBJ2-2, with 7 junctional bases fitting TRBD1. The source material was peripheral blood. This clonotype was obtained from a woman of 80 years or more with active or convalescent COVID-19. The CDR3 sequence is CASSLGGPTGELFF. The DNA sequence is given as TGCGCCAGCAGCTTAGGGGGCCCCACCGGGGAGCTGTTTTTT.